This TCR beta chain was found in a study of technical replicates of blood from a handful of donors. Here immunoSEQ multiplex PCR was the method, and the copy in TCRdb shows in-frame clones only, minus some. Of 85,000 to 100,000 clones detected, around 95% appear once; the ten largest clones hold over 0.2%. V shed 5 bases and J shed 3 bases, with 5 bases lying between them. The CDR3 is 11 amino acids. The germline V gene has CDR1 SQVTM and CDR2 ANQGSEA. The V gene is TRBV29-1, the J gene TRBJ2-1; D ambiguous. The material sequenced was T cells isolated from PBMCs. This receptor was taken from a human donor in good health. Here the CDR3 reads CSVPYYNEQFF. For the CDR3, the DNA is TGCAGCGTTCCCTACTACAATGAGCAGTTCTTC.